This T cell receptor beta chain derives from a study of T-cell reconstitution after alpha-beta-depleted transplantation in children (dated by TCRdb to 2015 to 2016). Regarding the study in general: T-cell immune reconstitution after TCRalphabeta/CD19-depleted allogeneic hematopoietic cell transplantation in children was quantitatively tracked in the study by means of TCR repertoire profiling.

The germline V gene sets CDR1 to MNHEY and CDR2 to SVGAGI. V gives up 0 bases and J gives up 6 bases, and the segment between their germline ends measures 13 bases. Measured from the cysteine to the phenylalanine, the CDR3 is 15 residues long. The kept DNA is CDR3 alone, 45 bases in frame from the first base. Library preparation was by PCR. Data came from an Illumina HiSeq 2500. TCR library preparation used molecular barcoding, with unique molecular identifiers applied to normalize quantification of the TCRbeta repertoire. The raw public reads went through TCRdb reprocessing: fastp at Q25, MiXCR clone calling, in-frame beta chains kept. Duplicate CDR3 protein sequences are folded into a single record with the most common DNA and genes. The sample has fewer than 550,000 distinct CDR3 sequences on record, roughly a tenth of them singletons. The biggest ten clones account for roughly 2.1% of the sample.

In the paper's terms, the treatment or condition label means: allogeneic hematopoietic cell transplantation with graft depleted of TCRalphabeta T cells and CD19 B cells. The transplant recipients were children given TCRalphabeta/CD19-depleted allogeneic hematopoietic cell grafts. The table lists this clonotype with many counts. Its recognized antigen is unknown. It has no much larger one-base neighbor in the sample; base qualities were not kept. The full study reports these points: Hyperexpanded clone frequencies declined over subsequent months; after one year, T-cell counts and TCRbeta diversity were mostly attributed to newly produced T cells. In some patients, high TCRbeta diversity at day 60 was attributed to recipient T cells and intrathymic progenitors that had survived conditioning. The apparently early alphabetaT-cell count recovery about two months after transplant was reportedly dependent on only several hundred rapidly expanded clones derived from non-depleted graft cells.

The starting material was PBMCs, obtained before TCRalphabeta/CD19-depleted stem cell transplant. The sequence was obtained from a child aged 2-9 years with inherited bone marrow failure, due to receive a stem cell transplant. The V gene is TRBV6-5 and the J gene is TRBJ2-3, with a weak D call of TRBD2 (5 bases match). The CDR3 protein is CASSYSAASGDTQYF. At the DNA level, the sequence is TGTGCCAGCAGTTACTCCGCGGCCTCGGGGGATACGCAGTATTTT.